These T cell receptor beta chains were read from a single sample in a study of CD8 T cells in ankylosing spondylitis. TCRdb re-called the 5' RACE reads with MiXCR, one entry per CDR3 protein. Of about 90,000 distinct CDR3 sequences detected, 9% appear once; the ten largest clones hold approximately 30%. The sequencing sample was made of blood, either unsorted or a sorted T cell fraction (not recorded which). These receptors were obtained from a male donor with ankylosing spondylitis. Each CDR3 is given without its conserved first and last residue. A D gene is named only where the DNA matches it firmly.

j_call: TRBJ2-5
d_call: -
v_call: TRBV12-3/TRBV12-4
cdr3_aa: ASSPPSGVVETQY

j_call: TRBJ2-7
d_call: TRBD2
v_call: TRBV13
cdr3_aa: ASSLRMGLDYEQY

j_call: TRBJ2-2
d_call: -
v_call: TRBV11-2
cdr3_aa: ASRTRETGELF

j_call: TRBJ2-3
d_call: TRBD2
v_call: TRBV6-5
cdr3_aa: ASSHSRDYSTDTQY

j_call: TRBJ2-1
d_call: -
v_call: TRBV2
cdr3_aa: ASSEAPRYEQF

j_call: TRBJ2-1
d_call: TRBD1
v_call: TRBV29-1
cdr3_aa: SVDRDRALNEQF

j_call: TRBJ2-7
d_call: -
v_call: TRBV5-5
cdr3_aa: ASSLQLYEQY

j_call: TRBJ1-6
d_call: -
v_call: TRBV15
cdr3_aa: ATSEITEYNSPLH

j_call: TRBJ2-1
d_call: -
v_call: TRBV30
cdr3_aa: ALQAPAYNEQF

j_call: TRBJ2-7
d_call: TRBD2
v_call: TRBV20-1
cdr3_aa: SARPLAGGLYEQY

j_call: TRBJ2-2
d_call: TRBD2
v_call: TRBV4-1
cdr3_aa: ASRSGSFAGELF

j_call: TRBJ2-7
d_call: -
v_call: TRBV27
cdr3_aa: ASSFGHSYEQY

j_call: TRBJ2-7
d_call: TRBD2
v_call: TRBV5-1
cdr3_aa: ASRLGLAGGTYEQY

j_call: TRBJ1-1
d_call: -
v_call: TRBV2
cdr3_aa: ASTTGGVLNTEAF

j_call: TRBJ2-4
d_call: -
v_call: TRBV12-3/TRBV12-4
cdr3_aa: ASSRPLSHPGAKNIQY

j_call: TRBJ2-1
d_call: TRBD2
v_call: TRBV20-1
cdr3_aa: SARGTSAYNEQF

j_call: TRBJ2-5
d_call: -
v_call: TRBV27
cdr3_aa: ASSFRDSEETQY

j_call: TRBJ2-1
d_call: -
v_call: TRBV7-6
cdr3_aa: ASSPLEGPGF

j_call: TRBJ2-7
d_call: -
v_call: TRBV12-3/TRBV12-4
cdr3_aa: ASSNSAEQY

j_call: TRBJ2-1
d_call: -
v_call: TRBV6-1
cdr3_aa: ASSEYLSDRYNEQF

j_call: TRBJ1-2
d_call: -
v_call: TRBV4-1
cdr3_aa: ASSQDYPQVGYGYT

j_call: TRBJ2-6
d_call: TRBD2
v_call: TRBV7-9
cdr3_aa: ASRIGAGVDGANVLT

j_call: TRBJ1-1
d_call: -
v_call: TRBV5-6
cdr3_aa: ASSLGGLNTEAF

j_call: TRBJ2-4
d_call: TRBD1
v_call: TRBV6-5
cdr3_aa: ASSSVDRGRWVQY

j_call: TRBJ1-3
d_call: -
v_call: TRBV7-2
cdr3_aa: ASSQGRGRNTIY

j_call: TRBJ2-6
d_call: -
v_call: TRBV2
cdr3_aa: ASSDTRSGANVLT

j_call: TRBJ2-7
d_call: TRBD1
v_call: TRBV2
cdr3_aa: ASIGQGPIEQY

j_call: TRBJ1-1
d_call: -
v_call: TRBV10-1
cdr3_aa: ASSDSAGNTEAF

j_call: TRBJ2-7
d_call: -
v_call: TRBV13
cdr3_aa: ASSISGSSYEQY

j_call: TRBJ1-1
d_call: -
v_call: TRBV20-1
cdr3_aa: SAPTGFTEAF

j_call: TRBJ2-1
d_call: TRBD2
v_call: TRBV7-9
cdr3_aa: ASSLSLAGGSYNEQF

j_call: TRBJ2-2
d_call: TRBD2
v_call: TRBV12-3/TRBV12-4
cdr3_aa: ASRRYPGTSGTGELF

j_call: TRBJ2-7
d_call: TRBD2
v_call: TRBV20-1
cdr3_aa: SASGLAGSRHEQY

j_call: TRBJ2-7
d_call: TRBD2
v_call: TRBV5-1
cdr3_aa: ASSFGREGYEQY

j_call: TRBJ2-3
d_call: TRBD2
v_call: TRBV27
cdr3_aa: ASKISGRSSDTQY